This TCR beta chain is from a study of identical twins. TCRdb independently ran MiXCR on the 5' RACE reads; one entry per CDR3 protein. The table includes approximately 680,000 distinct CDR3 sequences, roughly 6.6% detected once. All donors were healthy, and all were Caucasian. Germline V lookup: CDR1 SQVTM, CDR2 ANQGSEA. V was shortened by 3 bases and J by 3 bases, with 9 bases between the two germline ends. This CDR3 is 12 amino acids long. This clonotype occurred a few times. The same specimen was also included in a second study, on yellow fever vaccine responses in identical twins.

What was sequenced was PBMCs. The source is a young woman in good health. J is TRBJ2-7 and V is TRBV29-1; perhaps D is TRBD1 or TRBD2 (5 bases each). The CDR3 region has the DNA TGCAGCGTTGATGTGGGGGTCTACGAGCAGTACTTC. Its protein is CSVDVGVYEQYF.